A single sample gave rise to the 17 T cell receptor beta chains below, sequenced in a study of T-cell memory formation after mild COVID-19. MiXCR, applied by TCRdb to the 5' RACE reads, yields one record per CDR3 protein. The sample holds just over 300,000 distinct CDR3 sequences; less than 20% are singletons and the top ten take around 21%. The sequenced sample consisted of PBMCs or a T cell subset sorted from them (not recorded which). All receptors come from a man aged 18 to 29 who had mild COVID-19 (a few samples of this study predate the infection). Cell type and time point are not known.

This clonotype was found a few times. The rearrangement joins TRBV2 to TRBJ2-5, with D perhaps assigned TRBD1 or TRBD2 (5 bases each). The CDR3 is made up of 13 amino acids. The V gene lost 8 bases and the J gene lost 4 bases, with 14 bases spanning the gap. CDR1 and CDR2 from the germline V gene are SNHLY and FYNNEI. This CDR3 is CASYRGGGETQYF. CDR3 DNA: TGTGCCAGCTACCGCGGTGGGGGAGAGACCCAGTACTTC.

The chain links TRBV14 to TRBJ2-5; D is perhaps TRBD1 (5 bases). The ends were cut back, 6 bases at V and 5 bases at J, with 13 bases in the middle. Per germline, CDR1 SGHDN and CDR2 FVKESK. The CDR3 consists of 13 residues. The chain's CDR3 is CASRKLPGETQYF. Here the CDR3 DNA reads TGTGCCAGCAGAAAATTGCCAGGGGAGACCCAGTACTTC.

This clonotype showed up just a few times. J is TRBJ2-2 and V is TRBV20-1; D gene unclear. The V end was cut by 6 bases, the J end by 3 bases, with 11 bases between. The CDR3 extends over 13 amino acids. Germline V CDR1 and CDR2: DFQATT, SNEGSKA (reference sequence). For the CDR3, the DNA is TGCAGTGCCCGTCCGCAGGACACCGGGGAGCTGTTTTTT. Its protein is CSARPQDTGELFF.

The CDR3 sequence is CASSLDNVGATGAGDGYTF. The DNA of the CDR3 is TGTGCCAGCAGCTTAGATAACGTCGGGGCTACAGGGGCCGGGGATGGCTACACCTTC. The V and J genes are TRBV7-2 and TRBJ1-2; 7 bases are shared with TRBD1. The germline V gene encodes CDR1 SGHTA and CDR2 FQGNSA. This CDR3 comprises 19 residues. V shed 1 base and J 6 bases; nucleotides not matched to a gene: 20. The full variable domain, its missing parts supplied by reference TRBV7-2 and TRBJ1-2, is GAGVSQSPSNKVTEKGKDVELRCDPISGHTALYWYRQSLGQGLEFLIYFQGNSAPDKSGLPSDRFSAERTGGSVSTLTIQRTQQEDSAVYLCASSLDNVGATGAGDGYTFGSGTRLTVV.

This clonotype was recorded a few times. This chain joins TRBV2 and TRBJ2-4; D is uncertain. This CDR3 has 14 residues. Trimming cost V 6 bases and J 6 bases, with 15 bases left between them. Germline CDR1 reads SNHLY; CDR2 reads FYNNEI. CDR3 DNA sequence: TGTGCCAGCAGACTACTGGTCGGTGGAAACATTCAGTACTTC. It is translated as CASRLLVGGNIQYF.

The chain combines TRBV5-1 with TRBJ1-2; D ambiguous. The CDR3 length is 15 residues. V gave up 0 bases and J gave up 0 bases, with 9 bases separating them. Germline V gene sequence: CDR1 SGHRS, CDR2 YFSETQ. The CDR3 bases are TGCGCCAGCAGCTTGGACCCCCTAGCTAACTATGGCTACACCTTC. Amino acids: CASSLDPLANYGYTF.

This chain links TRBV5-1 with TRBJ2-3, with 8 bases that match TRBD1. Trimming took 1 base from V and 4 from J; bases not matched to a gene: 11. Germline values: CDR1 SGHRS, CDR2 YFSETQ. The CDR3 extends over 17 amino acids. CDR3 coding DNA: TGCGCCAGCAGCTTGCGCCTTACAGGACAGGGAGCAGATACGCAGTATTTT. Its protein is CASSLRLTGQGADTQYF.

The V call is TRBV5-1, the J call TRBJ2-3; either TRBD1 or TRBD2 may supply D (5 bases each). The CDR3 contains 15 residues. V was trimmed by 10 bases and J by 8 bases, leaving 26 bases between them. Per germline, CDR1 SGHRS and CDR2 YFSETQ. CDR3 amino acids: CAGGAVLAPPRTQYF. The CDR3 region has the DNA TGCGCCGGGGGAGCAGTGTTAGCGCCTCCCCGTACGCAGTATTTT.

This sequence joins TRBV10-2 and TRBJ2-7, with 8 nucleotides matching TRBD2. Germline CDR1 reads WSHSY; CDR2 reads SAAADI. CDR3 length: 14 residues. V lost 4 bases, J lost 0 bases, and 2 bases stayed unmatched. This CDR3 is CASSGSGSSYEQYF. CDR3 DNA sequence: TGCGCCAGCAGTGGAAGCGGGAGCTCCTACGAGCAGTACTTC.

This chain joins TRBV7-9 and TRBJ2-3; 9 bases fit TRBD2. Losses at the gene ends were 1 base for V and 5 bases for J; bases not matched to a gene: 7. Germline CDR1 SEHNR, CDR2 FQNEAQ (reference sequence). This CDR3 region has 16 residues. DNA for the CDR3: TGTGCCAGCAGCTTAGTTCTGGCGGGGGGGCAAGATACGCAGTATTTT. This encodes CASSLVLAGGQDTQYF.

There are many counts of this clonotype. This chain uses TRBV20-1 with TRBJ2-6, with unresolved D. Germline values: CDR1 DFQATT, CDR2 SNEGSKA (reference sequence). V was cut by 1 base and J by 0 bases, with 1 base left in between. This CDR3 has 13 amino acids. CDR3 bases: TGCAGTGCTAGAGTCTCTGGGGCCAACGTCCTGACTTTC. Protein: CSARVSGANVLTF.

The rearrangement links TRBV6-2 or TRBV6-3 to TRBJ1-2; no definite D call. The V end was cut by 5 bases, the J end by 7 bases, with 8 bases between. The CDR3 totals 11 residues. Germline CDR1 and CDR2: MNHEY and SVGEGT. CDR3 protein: CASSQTVGYTF. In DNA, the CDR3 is TGTGCCAGCAGTCAAACAGTTGGCTACACCTTC.

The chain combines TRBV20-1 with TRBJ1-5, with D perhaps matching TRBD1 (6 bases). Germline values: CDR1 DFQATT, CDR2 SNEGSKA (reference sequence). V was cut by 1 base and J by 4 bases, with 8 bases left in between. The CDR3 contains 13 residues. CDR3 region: CSARGQANQPQHF. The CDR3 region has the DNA TGCAGTGCTAGAGGACAGGCAAATCAGCCCCAGCATTTT.

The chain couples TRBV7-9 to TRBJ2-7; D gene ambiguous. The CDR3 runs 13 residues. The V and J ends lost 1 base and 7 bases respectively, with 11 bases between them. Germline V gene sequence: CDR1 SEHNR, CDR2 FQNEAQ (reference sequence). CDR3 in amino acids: CASSLVALGEQYV. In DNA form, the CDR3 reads TGTGCCAGCAGCTTAGTTGCCCTGGGAGAGCAGTACGTC.

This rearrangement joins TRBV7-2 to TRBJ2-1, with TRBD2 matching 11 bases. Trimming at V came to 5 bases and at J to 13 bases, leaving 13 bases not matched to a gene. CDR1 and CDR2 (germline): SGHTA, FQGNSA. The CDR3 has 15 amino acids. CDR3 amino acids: CASSPGRASGGNQFF. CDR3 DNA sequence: TGTGCCAGCAGCCCCGGGCGGGCTAGCGGGGGGAACCAGTTCTTC.

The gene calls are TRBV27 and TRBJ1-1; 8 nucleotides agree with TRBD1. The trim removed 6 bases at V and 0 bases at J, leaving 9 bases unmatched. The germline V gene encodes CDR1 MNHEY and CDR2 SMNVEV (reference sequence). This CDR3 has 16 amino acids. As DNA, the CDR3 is TGTGCCAGCAGCCCCCCCCACAGGGGGATGAACACTGAAGCTTTCTTT. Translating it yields CASSPPHRGMNTEAFF.

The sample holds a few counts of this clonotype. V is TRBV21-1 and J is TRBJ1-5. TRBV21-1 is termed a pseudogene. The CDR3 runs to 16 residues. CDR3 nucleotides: TGTGCCAGCAACGAGGAAACCGACGATAGCAATCAGCCCCAGCATTTT. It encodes CASNEETDDSNQPQHF.